The 24 T cell receptor beta chains reported below all come from one sample, sequenced in a study of blood T cells in healthy people across ages. Alongside a J-beta primer mix, a sample-barcoded 5' primer served in a second PCR lasting 7 to 11 cycles. TCRdb itself ran the 5' RACE reads through MiXCR, one entry per CDR3 protein. The sample shows 850,000 to 1,300,000 distinct CDR3 sequences, 45% of them seen only once. The sample consisted of blood. These receptor sequences come from a woman aged 55-75 years in good health.

The genes are TRBV28 and TRBJ2-7; D is possibly TRBD1 or TRBD2 (5 bases each). With 6 bases removed from V and 7 bases from J, the gap between germline ends came to 13 bases. Germline lookup yields CDR1 MDHEN and CDR2 SYDVKM. The length of the CDR3 is 12 residues. CDR3 sequence (DNA): TGTGCCAGCAGCCCAGGGCGGGTTGAGCAGTACTTC. It is translated as CASSPGRVEQYF.

In this sample, this clonotype turned up a few times. J is TRBJ2-5 and V is TRBV7-6; TRBD1 matches at 11 bases. V lost 5 bases, J lost 5 bases, and 10 bases stayed unmatched. The CDR3 runs to 16 residues. CDR1 is SGHVS and CDR2 is FNYEAQ in the germline V gene. The CDR3 DNA follows: TGTGCCAGCAGCGAAGGGAGTGGGACAGGGGGGGAGACCCAGTACTTC. Translating it yields CASSEGSGTGGETQYF.

The chain combines TRBV7-2 with TRBJ2-4; 9 bases agree with TRBD1. CDR3 length: 13 amino acids. V lost 5 bases, J lost 13 bases, and 9 bases stayed unmatched. Germline CDR1 reads SGHTA; CDR2 reads FQGNSA. CDR3 residues: CASSINRGREQYF. CDR3 DNA sequence: TGTGCCAGCAGCATCAACAGGGGGCGTGAGCAGTACTTC.

This clonotype was recorded a few times. The gene calls are TRBV7-9 and TRBJ2-1; a possible D gene is TRBD2 (5 bases). The germline CDR1 and CDR2 sequences are SEHNR and FQNEAQ (reference sequence). The germline V and J ends were trimmed by 5 bases and 4 bases, with 12 bases remaining between them. This CDR3 spans 14 amino acids. CDR3 sequence (DNA): TGTGCCAGCAGCCCCTCGGCGGGTTACAATGAGCAGTTCTTC. Translation: CASSPSAGYNEQFF. The whole variable domain, remainder taken from reference TRBV7-9 and TRBJ2-1, is DTGVSQNPRHKITKRGQNVTFRCDPISEHNRLYWYRQTLGQGPEFLTYFQNEAQLEKSRLLSDRFSAERPKGSFSTLEIQRTEQGDSAMYLCASSPSAGYNEQFFGPGTRLTVL.

The CDR3 DNA reads as TGTGCCAGCAGCTTTTCCGGGACTCTCCTTTACTACGAGCAGTACTTC. It yields the protein CASSFSGTLLYYEQYF. The rearrangement joins TRBV7-9 to TRBJ2-5, with a tentative D call TRBD2 (6 bases). The DNA end is a closer match to TRBJ2-7, so the J assignment may be wrong. CDR1 SEHNR and CDR2 FQNEAQ come from the germline V gene (reference sequence). CDR3 size: 16 residues.

The CDR3 is CSAREAGSYEQYF. The CDR3 region has the DNA TGCAGTGCTAGGGAAGCTGGATCCTACGAGCAGTACTTC. The rearrangement links TRBV20-1 to TRBJ2-7; D is undetermined. The V gene lost 3 bases and the J gene lost 1 base, with 10 bases spanning the gap. Looked up from germline, CDR1 is DFQATT and CDR2 is SNEGSKA (reference sequence). CDR3 length: 13 residues.

The chain is built from TRBV2 and TRBJ2-7, with D possibly called TRBD1 or TRBD2 (5 bases each). V dropped 8 bases and J dropped 3 bases, with 14 bases sitting between them. CDR1 SNHLY and CDR2 FYNNEI come from the germline V gene. The CDR3 is made up of 13 amino acids. The CDR3 DNA is TGTGCCAGCGGGACGGACTTTCTCTACGAGCAGTACTTC. It yields the protein CASGTDFLYEQYF.

The rearrangement joins TRBV20-1 to TRBJ1-4; unclear D gene. V lost 6 bases to trimming and J lost 0 bases, with 11 bases between them. This CDR3 has 14 residues. The germline CDR1 and CDR2 sequences are DFQATT and SNEGSKA (reference sequence). The CDR3 here is CSAFGDATNEKLFF. In DNA form, the CDR3 reads TGCAGTGCGTTCGGGGATGCAACTAATGAAAAACTGTTTTTT.

The chain recombines TRBV6-1 with TRBJ2-5; D might be TRBD2 (6 bases). The end of the DNA aligns better with TRBJ2-7, so the J call may be wrong. Germline V lookup: CDR1 MNHNS, CDR2 SASEGT. CDR3 length equals 14 residues. This CDR3 is CASSEGRESYEQYF. The CDR3 nucleotides are TGTGCCAGCAGTGAAGGGCGGGAATCCTACGAGCAGTACTTC.

This clonotype was observed a handful of times. The chain links TRBV5-1 to TRBJ2-1, with D hard to call. The CDR3 loop spans 17 amino acids. V gave up 0 bases and J gave up 7 bases, with 20 bases separating them. Looked up from germline, CDR1 is SGHRS and CDR2 is YFSETQ. CDR3 amino acids: CASSLGSSTDWMNEQFF. The CDR3 region has the DNA TGCGCCAGCAGCTTGGGCTCTAGTACAGACTGGATGAATGAGCAGTTCTTC.

There are a few counts of this clonotype. The chain joins TRBV20-1 to TRBJ2-1; 10 positions agree with TRBD2. V lost 0 bases to trimming and J lost 8 bases; unmatched junction nucleotides: 13. The CDR3 has 17 amino acids. Germline values: CDR1 DFQATT, CDR2 SNEGSKA (reference sequence). This chain's CDR3 is CSARERPSGSSGDEQFF. The CDR3 coding sequence is TGCAGTGCTAGAGAGCGGCCTAGCGGGAGTAGTGGCGATGAGCAGTTCTTC.

The chain recombines TRBV10-3 with TRBJ2-1; D call uncertain. Germline V lookup: CDR1 ENHRY, CDR2 SYGVKD. This CDR3 region has 13 residues. V shed 10 bases and J shed 8 bases, with 18 bases lying between them. CDR3 amino acids: CATAQGITDEQFF. The DNA for the CDR3 is TGTGCCACCGCCCAAGGGATAACCGATGAGCAGTTCTTC.

The rearrangement links TRBV27 to TRBJ1-2; tentatively, D is TRBD1 (5 bases). Germline V CDR1 and CDR2: MNHEY, SMNVEV (reference sequence). This CDR3 is 14 amino acids long. V dropped 6 bases and J dropped 1 base, with 12 bases sitting between them. CDR3 loop: CASSALGGNYGYTF. The DNA for the CDR3 is TGTGCCAGCAGCGCTCTGGGGGGTAACTATGGCTACACCTTC.

The chain joins TRBV20-1 to TRBJ1-5; D unresolved. Germline V gene data show CDR1 as DFQATT and CDR2 as SNEGSKA (reference sequence). CDR3 size: 13 residues. V was trimmed by 4 bases and J by 4 bases, leaving 11 bases between them. For the CDR3, the DNA is TGCAGTGCTATTGGACGGGTGAATCAGCCCCAGCATTTT. It translates to CSAIGRVNQPQHF.

This clonotype has just one count. CDR3 residues: CASSQDPGSGSPLHF. CDR3 DNA sequence: TGTGCCAGCAGCCAAGATCCGGGATCGGGCTCACCCCTCCACTTT. The V call is TRBV3-1, the J call TRBJ1-6; D is undetermined. Germline V gives CDR1 LGHDT, CDR2 YNNKEL (reference sequence). The CDR3 has 15 residues. V was trimmed by 0 bases and J by 10 bases, leaving 13 bases between them.

The chain recombines TRBV6-1 with TRBJ2-7; 7 bases are a match to TRBD1. Germline V lookup: CDR1 MNHNS, CDR2 SASEGT. Trimming at V came to 6 bases and at J to 0 bases, leaving 8 bases not matched to a gene. CDR3 length equals 15 residues. The DNA of the CDR3 is TGTGCCAGCAGCGTAGGACAGGTTAGCTCCTACGAGCAGTACTTC. Translating gives CASSVGQVSSYEQYF.

This clonotype was seen a single time. The junction shows a germline mismatch at one end, possibly a read error. J is TRBJ1-2 and V is TRBV5-1; no clear D gene. CDR3 size: 14 residues. Germline loops: CDR1 SGHRS, CDR2 YFSETQ. This CDR3 is CASSVNGEFYGHTF. In DNA, the CDR3 is TGCGCCAGCAGCGTGAATGGGGAGTTCTATGGCCACACCTTC. Full variable domain (missing parts from reference TRBV5-1 and TRBJ1-2): KAGVTQTPRYLIKTRGQQVTLSCSPISGHRSVSWYQQTPGQGLQFLFEYFSETQRNKGNFPGRFSGRQFSNSRSEMNVSTLELGDSALYLCASSVNGEFYGHTFGSGTRLTVV.

CDR3 bases: TGTGCCAGCAGCCAAGAGGCAGGCAGGGACACTGAAGCTTTCTTT. It translates to CASSQEAGRDTEAFF. The chain employs TRBV3-1 and TRBJ1-1; TRBD1 is a possible D gene (5 bases). V gave up 0 bases and J gave up 3 bases, with 11 bases separating them. Germline lookup yields CDR1 LGHDT and CDR2 YNNKEL (reference sequence). The CDR3 loop spans 15 amino acids.

This clonotype was recorded only once. The chain recombines TRBV6-5 with TRBJ2-5; tentatively, D is TRBD2 (6 bases). This CDR3 contains 15 residues. V was clipped by 3 bases and J by 5 bases, with 16 bases between them. The germline V gene encodes CDR1 MNHEY and CDR2 SVGAGI. The CDR3 is CASSYRASGVETQYF. The CDR3 DNA follows: TGTGCCAGCAGTTATCGGGCTTCGGGGGTGGAGACCCAGTACTTC.

The rearrangement uses TRBV7-9 and TRBJ2-1; TRBD2 matches 7 bases. V shed 5 bases and J 8 bases; nucleotides not matched to a gene: 3. CDR3 length: 12 amino acids. CDR1 and CDR2 (germline): SEHNR, FQNEAQ (reference sequence). CDR3 coding DNA: TGTGCCAGCAGCGCCCTAGCGGATGAGCAGTTCTTC. This encodes CASSALADEQFF.

The J gene is TRBJ2-1, the V gene TRBV7-2; the D is unclear. This CDR3 has 14 amino acids. Per germline, CDR1 SGHTA and CDR2 FQGNSA. V was trimmed by 5 bases and J by 8 bases, leaving 16 bases between them. The CDR3: CASSLEPQSHEQFF. CDR3 nucleotides: TGTGCCAGCAGCCTAGAACCGCAATCTCATGAGCAGTTCTTC. Full variable domain (remainder filled in from reference TRBV7-2 and TRBJ2-1): GAGVSQSPSNKVTEKGKDVELRCDPISGHTALYWYRQSLGQGLEFLIYFQGNSAPDKSGLPSDRFSAERTGGSVSTLTIQRTQQEDSAVYLCASSLEPQSHEQFFGPGTRLTVL.

The table lists this clonotype with a few counts. The chain links TRBV20-1 to TRBJ2-1; the match to TRBD2 covers 12 bases. The germline V gene encodes CDR1 DFQATT and CDR2 SNEGSKA (reference sequence). Trimming cost V 5 bases and J 2 bases; bases outside gene matches: 7. The CDR3 sequence is 16 residues long. The DNA for the CDR3 is TGCAGTGCTTCCCTAGCGGGAGGGCCCCCCTACAATGAGCAGTTCTTC. Its translation is CSASLAGGPPYNEQFF.

With regard to this clonotype: The germline gene is not matched at one end of the junction; a read error may be the cause. The J gene is TRBJ2-7, the V gene TRBV7-2; D not certain. CDR1 and CDR2 from the germline V gene are SGHTA and FQGNSA. CDR3 length equals 14 residues. CDR3 region: CASSIAVENAEQYF. The DNA of the CDR3 is TGTGCCAGCAGCATAGCCGTCGAAAACGCTGAGCAGTACTTC.

The chain uses TRBV28 and TRBJ2-1, with D possibly matching TRBD2 (6 bases). The better agreement between TRBJ2-7 and the DNA end casts doubt on the J call. The CDR3 covers 15 residues. From germline, CDR1 is MDHEN and CDR2 SYDVKM. The CDR3 reads CASTQQRAGYNEQYF. CDR3 coding DNA: TGTGCCAGCACCCAACAGCGGGCCGGATACAATGAGCAGTACTTC.